This T cell receptor (beta chain) was identified during a study of cytomegalovirus exposure and HLA in healthy donors. Details on this clone: Its antigen is not known.

Study outcomes and limitations: Rare TCR sequences dominated, though some public TCRs recurred in many donors. Reports showed the classifier diagnosing cytomegalovirus status with high specificity and sensitivity. In the 130 or so validation repertoires, a later analysis found that first-cohort TCR clusters tended to co-occur. The study put 150 to 200 TCR beta chains on its list as cytomegalovirus-associated.

Germline V gives CDR1 SGHRS, CDR2 YFSETQ. The CDR3 length is 16 residues. The V and J ends lost 4 bases and 1 base, in that order; junction bases with no gene match: 3. Here immunoSEQ multiplex PCR was the method, and the copy in TCRdb shows in-frame clones only, minus some. The sample has 250,000 or so clones, roughly 84% seen once; the top ten hold around 12%. This receptor was obtained from a man aged 18 to 29 in good health and CMV-seropositive. Sequenced input: PBMCs. The chain recombines TRBV5-1 with TRBJ2-6, with 9 bases fitting TRBD1. In nucleotides, the CDR3 is TGCGCCAGCAGCGCCGGGACAGGGTCTGGGGCCAACGTCCTGACTTTC. Translating it yields CASSAGTGSGANVLTF.